These 5 T cell receptor beta chains were all obtained from the same sample, sequenced in a study of cytomegalovirus exposure and HLA in healthy donors. The PCR ran on 60 Vbeta and 13 Jbeta primers. Generated by immunoSEQ multiplex PCR, the TCRdb table keeps only in-frame clones and is missing some. Here the sample spans 100,000 to 150,000 clones, around 77% being singletons. Input material: PBMCs. These TCRs come from a woman aged 60-70 years in good health and CMV-seronegative.

V is TRBV4-2 and J is TRBJ1-4; unclear D gene. Germline V gene sequence: CDR1 LGHNA, CDR2 YNFKEQ. Trimming shortened V by 3 bases and J by 7 bases, and 18 bases separated the two germline ends. The CDR3 runs 16 residues. CDR3 DNA sequence: TGTGCCAGCAGCCAGCCTTGGAGCGGGCGGATTGAAAAACTGTTTTTT. Translated: CASSQPWSGRIEKLFF.

V usage is TRBV5-1 and J usage is TRBJ2-7; 8 bases align to TRBD2. The J segment lost 2 bases and the V segment lost 2 bases, leaving 0 bases of the junction unmatched. The CDR3 is made up of 13 amino acids. The germline V gene encodes CDR1 SGHRS and CDR2 YFSETQ. The CDR3 bases are TGCGCCAGCAGCTTCGGGGGGGCCTACGAGCAGTACTTC. Its translation is CASSFGGAYEQYF.

The chain joins TRBV11-2 to TRBJ2-2, with 7 bases aligning to TRBD2. Germline V lookup: CDR1 SGHAT, CDR2 FQNNGV. The junction had 8 bases not matched to a gene; V was cut back by 5 bases and J by 5 bases. The CDR3 runs 15 residues. The CDR3 loop is CASSPGREITGELFF. DNA of the CDR3: TGTGCCAGCAGCCCAGGGCGGGAGATAACCGGGGAGCTGTTTTTT.

The table lists this clone with a count of one. The rearrangement joins TRBV2 to TRBJ2-3; 8 bases are shared with TRBD2. Germline CDR1 SNHLY, CDR2 FYNNEI. Unmatched junction bases numbered 6, after V lost 6 bases and J lost 1 base. The CDR3 covers 15 residues. The DNA of the CDR3 is TGTGCCAGCAGATCCGGGGGGGGCGGCACAGATACGCAGTATTTT. Protein product: CASRSGGGGTDTQYF.

This clone has just a few counts. J is TRBJ2-7 and V is TRBV28; tentative D call: TRBD1 (5 bases). The ends were cut back, 7 bases at V and 1 base at J, with 5 bases in the middle. The CDR3 totals 11 residues. CDR1 and CDR2 from the germline V gene are MDHEN and SYDVKM. The CDR3 sequence: CASTGSYEQYF. The CDR3 DNA reads TGTGCCAGCACAGGGTCCTACGAGCAGTACTTC. Full variable domain (remainder filled in from reference TRBV28 and TRBJ2-7): DVKVTQSSRYLVKRTGEKVFLECVQDMDHENMFWYRQDPGLGLRLIYFSYDVKMKEKGDIPEGYSVSREKKERFSLILESASTNQTSMYLCASTGSYEQYFGPGTRLTVT.